This entry concerns a single TCR beta chain. It has no known antigen specificity. No qualities accompany the bases; no much larger clone lies one base away. This sample is part of a study of graft-versus-host responses after intestinal transplantation (dated by TCRdb to about 2021). Background on the whole study: The transplants that recipients received were multivisceral, liver-intestinal, or isolated intestinal. Donor T cell macrochimerism was defined as a peak of at least 4% donor T cells among recipient peripheral blood mononuclear cells. The cohort enrolled some 25 intestinal transplant recipients including one retransplant, and 3 patients lacking pretransplant specimens were excluded. Graft-versus-host and host-versus-graft alloreactive T cell clones were tracked in the graft, circulation and bone marrow after intestinal transplantation using bulk TCR-beta CDR3 sequencing. Every recipient was given anti-thymocyte globulin induction, followed by around three years of maintenance tacrolimus and steroids. Alloreactive clones were identified by sequencing pre-transplant mixed lymphocyte reaction products and comparing them with unstimulated pre-transplant donor and recipient T cells. Samples from three later patients were sequenced in-house on an Illumina MiSeq with MiXCR processing rather than by the commercial service. Study-wide conclusions, independent of this receptor: GvH clones were detected in recipient bone marrow, and some appeared earlier in ileal mucosa or blood, consistent with an intestinal mucosal origin. Early after transplant, peak levels of circulating GvH clones were found to be associated with declines in HvG clones. Conclusions were limited by the relatively low number and heterogeneity of intestinal transplant patients. High GvH to HvG T cell clonal ratios were observed in the allografts of patients with donor T cell macrochimerism.

Library generation was performed with the immunoSEQ multiplex PCR assay. For most patients, genomic DNA was isolated with the Qiagen DNeasy Blood and Tissue Kit and shipped frozen to Adaptive Biotechnologies for TCR sequencing. Adaptive Biotechnologies carried out high-throughput TCR-beta CDR3 sequencing of genomic DNA for most patients. The published analysis was carried out like this. Adaptive's ImmunoSEQ software was the source of the TCR sequencing data for over 15 patients, while a few other patients were processed with MiXCR and VDJtools. CD4 versus CD8 sorting errors were corrected by removing sequences found in both subsets at a frequency ratio below 5:1. Because the origin of CDR3 nucleotide sequences shared between donor and recipient could not be assigned, those sequences were removed. At least 2-fold expansion over unstimulated cells and a minimum CFSE-low frequency of 0.002% (template counts) or 0.001% (read counts) were required for clones to be classified as alloreactive. Clones were considered mappable if detected in sequenced pre-transplant spleen, lymph node, or MLR CFSE-low populations of the donor or recipient. Cumulative frequency of alloreactive clones was calculated as a percentage of all sequences weighted by copy number. TCRdb stores this immuneACCESS table with in-frame sequences only. Part of the clones is absent; in the studies checked, under half of the shortfall reflects unresolved V genes, and no reason is known for the rest. That table supplies the V and J calls and clone size; D and trimming were determined from the DNA. The sample data list tens of thousands of clones, and about 87% of these were observed just once. The ten largest clones represent approximately 0.39% of the sample.

The trim is 6 bases for V and 4 bases for J, with a gap of 15 bases between the germline ends. From a lookup of the germline V gene (reference sequence), CDR1 and CDR2 are MNHEY and SMNVEV. The CDR3, from cysteine to phenylalanine, totals 15 residues. Only the CDR3 region is kept as DNA, spanning 45 bases read in frame from base 1. Explained via the paper, the time point label denotes: cells obtained before transplantation from donor or recipient. CD3+CD4+ and CD3+CD8+ populations were FACS-sorted from unstimulated pre-transplant donor and recipient cells taken from spleen or lymph nodes. This TCR derives from a human donor who was the organ donor for an intestinal transplant. Recombination joined TRBV27 with TRBJ2-2; matching of 5 bases hints at TRBD1 as the D gene. The sample here was unstimulated CD4+ T cells sorted from spleen or lymph node cells, taken before transplant. The sequenced DNA is TGTGCCAGCAGAGCTCAGGGAATGGGCACCGGGGAGCTGTTTTTT. The resulting protein is CASRAQGMGTGELFF.